This T cell receptor beta chain is drawn from a study of cytomegalovirus exposure and HLA in healthy donors. Remarks on this clone: The antigen is unknown.

General study findings and limits: Rare sequences made up most TCRs, while some public TCRs were found in many donors. Diagnosis of cytomegalovirus status made by the classifier reportedly showed high specificity and sensitivity.

Trimming removed 1 base from V and 11 bases from J, with 23 bases in between. The CDR3 is 16 amino acids. Germline V gene sequence: CDR1 LGHNA, CDR2 YNFKEQ. Primers included in the PCR were 60 Vbeta and 13 Jbeta primers. Some clones are missing from TCRdb's copy, which holds only in-frame ones; the method was immunoSEQ multiplex PCR. The sample records about 200,000 clones, roughly 68% being singletons. The sequence derives from a woman in her twenties or thirties in good health and CMV-seronegative. Material: PBMCs. The chain uses TRBV4-2 and TRBJ1-1; perhaps TRBD1 as D (6 bases). The CDR3 DNA is TGTGCCAGCAGCCAAGTTTTGAGTCGATCGAGGACAGTGGCTTTCTTT. Translation: CASSQVLSRSRTVAFF.